This TCR beta chain appears in the sequencing data of a study of metastatic and nonmetastatic thyroid tumors (dated by TCRdb to about 2020). Background for the entire study: Repertoires from peripheral blood and from tumor or nodule tissue samples of malignant and benign thyroid patients were compared. Here is what the overall study found, with its caveats: In both blood and tumor samples, malignant tumors were reported to have significantly higher TCR beta diversity than benign nodules.

This clone is classified as medium-sized (0.01 to 0.1%). It lacks a known antigen. No much larger clone exists at a distance of one base, and base qualities are not known. The same CDR3 can be traced to other DNA sequences in this sample. The library was generated by PCR. The instrument was an Illumina HiSeq 4000. High-throughput sequencing was used to profile the TCR beta-chain CDR3 region of every patient. The original pipeline was this. The researchers built a classifier to tell apart papillary thyroid cancer patients with distant metastasis, based on CDR3 differences among clinicopathological groups. Repertoire diversity was assessed with the Shannon index, and tumor-blood repertoire similarity with the Morisita-Horn index. The public reads were quality trimmed at Q25 with fastp and then assembled into clones with MiXCR by TCRdb, keeping productive beta chains. The V and J calls, along with clone size, are taken from TCRdb and not from the paper's own processing. Within this sample are approximately 60,000 clones, with 25% to 35% of them counted one time only. The ten top clones hold approximately 15% of the sample.

Before undergoing thyroid surgery, none of the patients had been given any kind of treatment. Using T-cell receptor beta sequencing, the researchers looked back retrospectively at clinical samples from patients, gathered between about 2011 and 2018. Measured from the cysteine to the phenylalanine, the CDR3 is 13 residues long. Here the CDR3 DNA is all that survives: 39 bases in frame from base 1. V has 6 bases trimmed and J has 10 bases trimmed; junction bases matching no gene number 11. The germline V gene gives CDR1 as MNHNS and CDR2 as SASEGT. The receptor was isolated from a female donor with papillary thyroid cancer or a benign thyroid nodule (not recorded which). Some clones in this sample may be carry-over from other donors' samples. The rearranged segments are TRBV6-1 and TRBJ1-2, with 7 bases matching TRBD1. Sequencing was done on a sample of blood. The sequenced DNA: TGTGCCAGCAGCCTCACAGGGGAAAAAGCCTACACCTTC. This sequence encodes CASSLTGEKAYTF.